Each of the 24 T cell receptor beta chains below was sequenced from the same sample in a study of blood T cell repertoires in COVID-19. Profiled with immunoSEQ multiplex PCR; TCRdb holds only in-frame clones, not every one. The sample holds 150,000 to 200,000 clones, roughly 86% seen once. Material for sequencing was peripheral blood. Source of these receptors: a man between 70 and 80 years old with acute or convalescent COVID-19.

This rearrangement joins TRBV7-9 to TRBJ1-5, with TRBD1 matching over 8 bases. The V gene's germline CDR1 is SEHNR and CDR2 FQNEAQ (reference sequence). The CDR3 spans 16 residues. The trim removed 5 bases at V and 7 bases at J, leaving 13 bases unmatched. CDR3: CASSAIRGRGSQPQHF. CDR3 DNA sequence: TGTGCCAGCAGCGCTATCAGGGGGCGCGGGTCGCAGCCCCAGCATTTT.

The chain joins TRBV19 to TRBJ2-7; D may be TRBD2 (5 bases). Germline CDR1 and CDR2: LNHDA and SQIVND (reference sequence). CDR3 size: 16 residues. The ends were cut back, 6 bases at V and 4 bases at J, with 22 bases in the middle. This chain's CDR3 is CASSPTDWGSAYEQYF. The CDR3, as DNA: TGTGCCAGTAGCCCGACGGACTGGGGTTCCGCTTACGAGCAGTACTTC.

This chain connects TRBV19 to TRBJ2-1; 7 bases map to TRBD1. Looked up from germline, CDR1 is LNHDA and CDR2 is SQIVND (reference sequence). V trimming: 2 bases; J trimming: 7 bases; junction bases outside the gene matches: 11. The CDR3 loop spans 16 amino acids. For the CDR3, the DNA is TGTGCCAGTAGTATAAACCGGGACAGTATAAGGAATGAGCAGTTCTTC. It is translated as CASSINRDSIRNEQFF.

The genes are TRBV24-1 and TRBJ1-1; D might be TRBD1 (6 bases). The germline V gene encodes CDR1 KGHDR and CDR2 SFDVKD. Deletions cut 3 bases from V and 1 base from J, with 11 bases between. The CDR3 is made up of 15 amino acids. CDR3 DNA sequence: TGTGCCACCAGTGATCCCGCAGGGGAGAACACTGAAGCTTTCTTT. It encodes CATSDPAGENTEAFF.

The chain recombines TRBV18 with TRBJ2-3, with D hard to call. V lost 2 bases to trimming and J lost 1 base, with 4 bases between them. The CDR3 totals 13 residues. Germline values: CDR1 KGHSH, CDR2 LQKENI. The CDR3 DNA is TGTGCCAGCTCACCAACGGGCACAGATACGCAGTATTTT. Translation gives CASSPTGTDTQYF.

The rearrangement joins TRBV7-3 to TRBJ2-7; D is perhaps TRBD2 (7 bases). CDR3 length: 16 amino acids. Trimming shortened V by 0 bases and J by 0 bases, and 12 bases separated the two germline ends. CDR1 and CDR2 (germline): SGHTA, FQGTGA. The CDR3 spells CASSLTFRGASYEQYF. CDR3 coding DNA: TGTGCCAGCAGCTTAACATTCCGGGGGGCCTCCTACGAGCAGTACTTC.

This chain uses TRBV9 with TRBJ2-1, with a possible D match to TRBD2 (6 bases). This CDR3 spans 15 amino acids. Between the trimmed V and J ends, which lost 4 bases and 12 bases, there was a span of 23 bases. Germline V gives CDR1 SGDLS, CDR2 YYNGEE. In nucleotides, the CDR3 is TGTGCCAGCAGCACACAGATGGGACTCGCCGAGTTGCAGTTCTTC. As protein: CASSTQMGLAELQFF.

V is TRBV30 and J is TRBJ2-7; D perhaps matches TRBD1 (5 bases). With 0 bases removed from V and 1 base from J, the gap between germline ends came to 10 bases. The CDR3 is 14 amino acids. The germline gives CDR1 GTSNPN, CDR2 SVGIG (reference sequence). The CDR3 nucleotides read TGTGCCTGGAGTGTAGGGGTCGGATCCTACGAGCAGTACTTC. Encoded protein: CAWSVGVGSYEQYF.

This clone was seen a few times. The chain couples TRBV28 to TRBJ2-3; possibly TRBD2 for D (6 bases). This CDR3 contains 14 residues. CDR1 MDHEN and CDR2 SYDVKM come from the germline V gene. V was shortened by 8 bases and J by 1 base, with 13 bases between the two germline ends. CDR3: CASRLGGGTDTQYF. Here the CDR3 DNA reads TGTGCCAGCCGCTTAGGAGGGGGCACAGATACGCAGTATTTT. Looking up the rest from reference TRBV28 and TRBJ2-3 gives the full variable domain: DVKVTQSSRYLVKRTGEKVFLECVQDMDHENMFWYRQDPGLGLRLIYFSYDVKMKEKGDIPEGYSVSREKKERFSLILESASTNQTSMYLCASRLGGGTDTQYFGPGTRLTVL.

The genes are TRBV11-1 and TRBJ2-7; TRBD1 is a possible D gene (6 bases). V lost 6 bases and J 4 bases, leaving 19 bases between the germline ends. The CDR3 consists of 15 residues. Germline CDR1 and CDR2: SGHAT and FQDESV (reference sequence). The CDR3 sequence: CASSSKQGRIYEQYF. CDR3 coding DNA: TGTGCCAGCAGTTCCAAACAGGGTCGGATTTACGAGCAGTACTTC.

A few counts support this clone. V usage is TRBV18 and J usage is TRBJ1-1; 7 bases align to TRBD1. J was trimmed by 2 bases and V by 6 bases; bases with no gene match: 18. The CDR3 is 18 residues long. The germline gives CDR1 KGHSH, CDR2 LQKENI. The CDR3 region has the DNA TGTGCCAGCTCCCCCGTCGAGGGGGCGGAGGGTTATAACACTGAAGCTTTCTTT. Amino acid sequence: CASSPVEGAEGYNTEAFF.

Comment on this clone: In the same sample, other DNA sequences code for this CDR3. For the CDR3, the DNA is TGTGCCAGCAGTTCACAGGGGGCAGAAGAAAAACTGTTTTTT. Translating it yields CASSSQGAEEKLFF. The chain has TRBV28 and TRBJ1-4; 9 nucleotides match TRBD1. In germline, CDR1 is MDHEN, CDR2 SYDVKM. Trimming at V came to 4 bases and at J to 8 bases, leaving 5 bases not matched to a gene. CDR3 length equals 14 residues.

V usage is TRBV29-1 and J usage is TRBJ1-2, with TRBD1 as a possible D gene (6 bases). This CDR3 is 11 amino acids long. With 4 bases removed from V and 4 bases from J, the gap between germline ends came to 7 bases. The V gene's germline CDR1 is SQVTM and CDR2 ANQGSEA. The chain's CDR3 is CSVVDSYGYTF. In nucleotides, the CDR3 is TGCAGCGTTGTGGACAGCTATGGCTACACCTTC.

This rearrangement joins TRBV5-1 to TRBJ1-3, with D possibly being TRBD1 (5 bases). Per germline, CDR1 SGHRS and CDR2 YFSETQ. The CDR3 extends over 15 amino acids. Trimming took 0 bases from V and 0 from J, leaving 7 bases between them. CDR3 protein: CASSLATDSGNTIYF. The CDR3 DNA reads as TGCGCCAGCAGCTTGGCGACAGACTCTGGAAACACCATATATTTT. The full variable domain, its missing parts supplied by reference TRBV5-1 and TRBJ1-3, is KAGVTQTPRYLIKTRGQQVTLSCSPISGHRSVSWYQQTPGQGLQFLFEYFSETQRNKGNFPGRFSGRQFSNSRSEMNVSTLELGDSALYLCASSLATDSGNTIYFGEGSWLTVV.

This clone was seen a single time. V usage is TRBV13 and J usage is TRBJ1-2, with 7 nucleotides matching TRBD1. Losses at the gene ends were 2 bases for V and 3 bases for J; bases not matched to a gene: 3. The germline CDR1 and CDR2 sequences are PRHDT and FYEKMQ (reference sequence). The CDR3 is 14 residues long. CDR3 protein: CASSLNRGDYGYTF. The CDR3 DNA reads TGTGCCAGCAGCTTAAACAGGGGTGACTATGGCTACACCTTC.

The chain carries TRBV28 and TRBJ2-5; 7 nucleotides match TRBD2. This CDR3 comprises 12 residues. V lost 5 bases and J lost 5; bases outside the gene matches: 2. CDR1 MDHEN and CDR2 SYDVKM come from the germline V gene. CDR3 nucleotides: TGTGCCAGCAGTGGACTAGGGGAGACCCAGTACTTC. Its protein product is CASSGLGETQYF. Full variable domain (rest looked up from reference TRBV28 and TRBJ2-5): DVKVTQSSRYLVKRTGEKVFLECVQDMDHENMFWYRQDPGLGLRLIYFSYDVKMKEKGDIPEGYSVSREKKERFSLILESASTNQTSMYLCASSGLGETQYFGPGTRLLVL.

The rearrangement links TRBV2 to TRBJ1-1, with 7 bases that match TRBD1. The germline CDR1 and CDR2 sequences are SNHLY and FYNNEI. V was pared by 6 bases and J by 5 bases, with 3 bases of the junction left unmatched. The CDR3 has 12 residues. The CDR3 loop is CASRQGQTEAFF. CDR3 coding DNA: TGTGCCAGCAGACAGGGGCAAACTGAAGCTTTCTTT.

The chain recombines TRBV20-1 with TRBJ2-5; D is uncertain. CDR3 length: 11 amino acids. In germline, CDR1 is DFQATT, CDR2 SNEGSKA (reference sequence). V was shortened by 6 bases and J by 2 bases, with 7 bases between the two germline ends. CDR3 residues: CSAQRQETQYF. As DNA, the CDR3 is TGCAGTGCGCAGCGTCAAGAGACCCAGTACTTC.

The rearrangement links TRBV9 to TRBJ1-2; no clear D gene. This CDR3 has 13 residues. Germline assignment: CDR1 SGDLS and CDR2 YYNGEE. The ends were cut back, 0 bases at V and 8 bases at J, with 11 bases in the middle. Here the CDR3 DNA reads TGTGCCAGCAGCGTAGTCGAGGGCCGCGGCTACACCTTC. It specifies CASSVVEGRGYTF. Supplemented by reference TRBV9 and TRBJ1-2, the full variable domain reads DSGVTQTPKHLITATGQRVTLRCSPRSGDLSVYWYQQSLDQGLQFLIQYYNGEERAKGNILERFSAQQFPDLHSELNLSSLELGDSALYFCASSVVEGRGYTFGSGTRLTVV.

The chain uses TRBV27 and TRBJ1-2, with D perhaps matching TRBD1 (6 bases). Germline assignment: CDR1 MNHEY and CDR2 SMNVEV (reference sequence). Trimming took off 6 bases at V and 4 bases at J, with 12 bases between the two ends. The CDR3 is 13 residues long. DNA of the CDR3: TGTGCCAGCAGAAACAGGGACCCCTATGGCTACACCTTC. Amino acids: CASRNRDPYGYTF.

This chain joins TRBV14 and TRBJ1-4; 9 bases are shared with TRBD1. This CDR3 has 16 amino acids. CDR1 and CDR2 from the germline V gene are SGHDN and FVKESK. The V gene end was trimmed by 4 bases and the J gene end by 0 bases; junction bases not matched to a gene: 3. The CDR3 nucleotides read TGTGCCAGCAGCCCAACAGGGGGCGCAACTAATGAAAAACTGTTTTTT. This codes for CASSPTGGATNEKLFF.

This chain links TRBV7-3 with TRBJ1-1; a possible D gene is TRBD1 (5 bases). Deletions cut 5 bases from V and 1 base from J, with 14 bases between. Germline CDR1 SGHTA, CDR2 FQGTGA. CDR3 size: 15 residues. This CDR3 reads CASSTGGGWNTEAFF. CDR3 sequence (DNA): TGTGCCAGCAGCACCGGGGGAGGCTGGAACACTGAAGCTTTCTTT.

The chain is built from TRBV12-3 or TRBV12-4 and TRBJ1-1; D is perhaps TRBD1 (5 bases). There are 13 residues in the CDR3. Trimming cost V 7 bases and J 4 bases, with 13 bases left between them. CDR3 sequence: CASIGGVGTEAFF. DNA of the CDR3: TGTGCCAGCATCGGGGGGGTCGGCACTGAAGCTTTCTTT.

The chain couples TRBV11-3 to TRBJ2-3; 7 positions agree with TRBD1. CDR3 size: 14 residues. Losses at the gene ends were 5 bases for V and 2 bases for J; bases not matched to a gene: 4. CDR1 SGHNT and CDR2 YENEEA come from the germline V gene. The CDR3 nucleotides read TGTGCCAGCAGCCCTAGGGGGCCCACAGATACGCAGTATTTT. This sequence encodes CASSPRGPTDTQYF.